This T cell receptor beta chain was captured by sequencing in a study of blood T cell repertoires in COVID-19. Sequencing used immunoSEQ multiplex PCR; TCRdb keeps in-frame clones, though not all of them. The repertoire consists of under 75,000 clones, with more than 60% occurring once and the leading ten covering 22%. The trim removed 3 bases at V and 8 bases at J, leaving 12 bases unmatched. This CDR3 region has 14 residues. The germline V gene encodes CDR1 DFQATT and CDR2 SNEGSKA (reference sequence). The genes are TRBV20-1 and TRBJ1-2; TRBD1 matches 7 bases. The sequence came from a man between 60 and 75 years old with acute or convalescent COVID-19. Sequencing input: peripheral blood. CDR3 in DNA: TGCAGTGCTAGTGAGGGGGCAGATTCGTCCGGCTACACCTTC. The encoded protein is CSASEGADSSGYTF.